This TCR beta chain was obtained from a study of shared clonotypes between healthy human individuals. Study results and limitations: Clonotype sharing among donors, it was expected, would be affected by sequencing depth.

Clones were read by immunoSEQ multiplex PCR, and TCRdb kept only the in-frame ones, dropping some. In the table there are 2 million or so clones, 85% to 95% of which are singletons. Note on this clone: Its antigen remains unidentified.

The V gene's germline CDR1 is MNHNY and CDR2 SVGAGI (reference sequence). This CDR3 contains 15 residues. Trimming shortened V by 2 bases and J by 8 bases, and 15 bases separated the two germline ends. The chain is built from TRBV6-6 and TRBJ1-4, with D perhaps TRBD1 (5 bases). The TCR was taken from a man younger than 35 in good health. The sample was naive CD4+ T cells sorted from blood. Specified subset: CD45RA+ positively selected. CDR3 nucleotide sequence: TGTGCCAGCAGTTACATCTCGACAGTGAGCGAAAAACTGTTTTTT. Protein: CASSYISTVSEKLFF.